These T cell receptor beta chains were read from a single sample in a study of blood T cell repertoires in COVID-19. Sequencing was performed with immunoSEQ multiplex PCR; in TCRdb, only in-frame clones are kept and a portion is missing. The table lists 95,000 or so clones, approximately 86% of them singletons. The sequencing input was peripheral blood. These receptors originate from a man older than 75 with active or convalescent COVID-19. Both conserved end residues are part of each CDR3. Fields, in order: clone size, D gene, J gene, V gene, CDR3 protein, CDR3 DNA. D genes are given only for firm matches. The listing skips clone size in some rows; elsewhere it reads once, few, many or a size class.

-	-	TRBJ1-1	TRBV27	CASTLNGRSRNTEAFF	TGTGCCAGCACTCTGAATGGGAGGTCCAGGAACACTGAAGCTTTCTTT
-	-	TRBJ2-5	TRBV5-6	CASSLGSGGETQYF	TGTGCCAGCAGCTTGGGTAGCGGCGGAGAGACCCAGTACTTC
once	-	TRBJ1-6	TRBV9	CASSVYPTGNSPLHF	TGTGCCAGCAGCGTATATCCCACAGGAAATTCACCCCTCCACTTT
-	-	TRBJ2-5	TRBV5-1	CASSPTLTRGFETQYF	TGCGCCAGCAGCCCGACCCTGACCCGAGGTTTTGAGACCCAGTACTTC
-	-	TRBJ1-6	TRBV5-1	CASSVRTEDSPLHF	TGCGCCAGCAGCGTCCGGACAGAGGATTCACCCCTCCACTTT
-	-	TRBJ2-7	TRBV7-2	CASSSGSPGLPYEQYF	TGTGCCAGCAGCTCAGGGAGTCCGGGACTTCCCTACGAGCAGTACTTC
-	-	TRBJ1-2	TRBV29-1	CSVEATGGIAGYGYTF	TGCAGCGTTGAAGCTACGGGTGGAATCGCTGGGTATGGCTACACCTTC
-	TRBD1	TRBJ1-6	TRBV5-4	CASSSRQGVNSPLHF	TGTGCCAGCAGCTCAAGACAGGGGGTTAATTCACCCCTCCACTTT
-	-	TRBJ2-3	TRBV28	CATLTVAPDTQYF	TGTGCCACCCTAACGGTTGCCCCAGATACGCAGTATTTT
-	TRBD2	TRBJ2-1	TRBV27	CATSFSSGDYNEQFF	TGTGCCACCAGTTTTTCTAGCGGAGACTACAATGAGCAGTTCTTC
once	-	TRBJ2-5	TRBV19	CASSIGSGQETQYF	TGTGCCAGTAGTATCGGGTCGGGGCAAGAGACCCAGTACTTC
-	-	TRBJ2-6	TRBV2	CASSDHGANVLTF	TGTGCCAGCAGTGATCATGGGGCCAACGTCCTGACTTTC
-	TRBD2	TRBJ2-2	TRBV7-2	CASSMGLRTGELFF	TGTGCCAGCAGCATGGGACTACGCACCGGGGAGCTGTTTTTT
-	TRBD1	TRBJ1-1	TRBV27	CASSFRDRALAFF	TGTGCCAGCAGTTTCCGGGACAGGGCATTAGCTTTCTTT
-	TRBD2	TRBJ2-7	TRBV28	CASTSGARGGSDEQYF	TGTGCCAGCACTTCGGGTGCGCGGGGGGGATCGGACGAGCAGTACTTC
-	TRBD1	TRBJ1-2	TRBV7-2	CASSRRTGPAYGYTF	TGTGCCAGCAGTCGCAGGACAGGGCCTGCCTATGGCTACACCTTC
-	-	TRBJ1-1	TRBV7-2	CASSSRDPNTEAFF	TGTGCCAGCAGCTCAAGAGATCCGAACACTGAAGCTTTCTTT
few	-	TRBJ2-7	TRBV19	CASSIPGAGIYEQYF	TGTGCCAGTAGTATTCCGGGCGCCGGGATTTACGAGCAGTACTTC
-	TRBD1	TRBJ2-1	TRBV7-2	CASSPTGGPEQFF	TGTGCCAGCAGCCCGACAGGGGGCCCTGAGCAGTTCTTC
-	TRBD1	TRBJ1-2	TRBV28	CASSFRDRGRGYTF	TGTGCCAGCAGTTTCCGGGACAGGGGGAGAGGCTACACCTTC
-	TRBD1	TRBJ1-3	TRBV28	CASSRQGQTSGNTIYF	TGTGCCAGCAGCCGACAGGGGCAAACCTCTGGAAACACCATATATTTT
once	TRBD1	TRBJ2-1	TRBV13	CASSVGQGFYNEQFF	TGTGCCAGCAGCGTGGGACAGGGGTTTTACAATGAGCAGTTCTTC
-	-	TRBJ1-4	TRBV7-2	CASSPSATNEKLFF	TGTGCCAGCAGCCCGAGTGCAACTAATGAAAAACTGTTTTTT
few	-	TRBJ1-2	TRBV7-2	CASSQMGRYGYTF	TGTGCCAGCAGCCAGATGGGGAGGTATGGCTACACCTTC
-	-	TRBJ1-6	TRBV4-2	CASSQDTLGDSPLHF	TGTGCCAGCAGCCAAGATACCCTAGGGGATTCACCCCTCCACTTT
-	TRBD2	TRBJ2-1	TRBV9	CASTPAGGQNEQFF	TGTGCCAGCACCCCAGCGGGAGGGCAGAATGAGCAGTTCTTC
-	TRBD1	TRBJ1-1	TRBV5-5	CASSLAGGTNINTEAFF	TGTGCCAGCAGCTTGGCAGGGGGTACAAACATAAACACTGAAGCTTTCTTT
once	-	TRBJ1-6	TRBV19	CASKEQGDSPLHF	TGTGCCAGTAAGGAACAGGGCGATTCACCCCTCCACTTT
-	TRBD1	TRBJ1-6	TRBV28	CASSQTGFTPLHF	TGTGCCAGCAGCCAGACAGGGTTTACACCCCTCCACTTT
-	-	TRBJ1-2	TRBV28	CASSLDNSNYGYTF	TGTGCCAGCAGTTTAGACAACTCTAACTATGGCTACACCTTC
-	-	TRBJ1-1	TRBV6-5	CASSSSGSDTEAFF	TGTGCCAGCAGTTCATCAGGCTCGGACACTGAAGCTTTCTTT
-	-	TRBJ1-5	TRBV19	CASERGQGFGNQPQHF	TGTGCCAGCGAAAGAGGTCAGGGATTCGGCAATCAGCCCCAGCATTTT
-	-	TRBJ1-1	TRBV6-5	CASREGPDTEAFF	TGTGCCAGCAGGGAGGGCCCGGACACTGAAGCTTTCTTT
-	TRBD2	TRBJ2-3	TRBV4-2	CASSQDMSGSAGDTQYF	TGTGCCAGCAGCCAAGATATGAGCGGGAGTGCCGGAGATACGCAGTATTTT
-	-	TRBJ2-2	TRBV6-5	CASSLTGLNTGELFF	TGTGCCAGCAGCCTCACAGGGTTGAACACCGGGGAGCTGTTTTTT
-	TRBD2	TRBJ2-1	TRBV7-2	CASRSPGGEQFF	TGTGCCAGCAGGTCTCCGGGGGGTGAGCAGTTCTTC
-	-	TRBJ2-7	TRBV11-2	CATIKTGLDEQYF	TGTGCCACCATAAAAACAGGGTTGGACGAGCAGTACTTC
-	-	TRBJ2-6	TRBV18	CASSRSSGANVLTF	TGTGCCAGCTCACGCAGCTCTGGGGCCAACGTCCTGACTTTC
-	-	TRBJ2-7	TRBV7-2	CASSPETWAYEQYF	TGTGCCAGCAGCCCAGAGACATGGGCCTACGAGCAGTACTTC
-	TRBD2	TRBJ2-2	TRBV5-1	CASSLAAGDVTGELFF	TGCGCCAGCAGCTTGGCGGCGGGAGATGTCACCGGGGAGCTGTTTTTT
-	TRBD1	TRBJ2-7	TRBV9	CASSVGQGLNEQYF	TGTGCCAGCAGCGTAGGACAGGGGTTAAACGAGCAGTACTTC
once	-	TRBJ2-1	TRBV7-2	CASSLPGVPRYEQFF	TGTGCCAGCAGCTTGCCGGGTGTGCCGCGCTATGAGCAGTTCTTC
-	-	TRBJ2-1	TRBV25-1	CASSLLQGSVWYNEQFF	TGTGCCAGCAGTTTACTTCAGGGGTCTGTTTGGTACAATGAGCAGTTCTTC
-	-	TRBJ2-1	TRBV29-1	CSVDSSGDGSFF	TGCAGCGTTGACTCCTCCGGGGATGGCTCGTTCTTC
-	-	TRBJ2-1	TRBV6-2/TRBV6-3	CASSRGLPPVF	TGTGCCAGCAGCCGCGGACTACCACCAGTCTTC
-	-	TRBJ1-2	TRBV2	CASSEGGGNYGYTF	TGTGCCAGCAGTGAGGGAGGCGGCAACTATGGCTACACCTTC
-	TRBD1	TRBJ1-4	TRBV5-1	CASSKEGTGGRGKLFF	TGCGCCAGCAGCAAGGAGGGGACAGGGGGCCGCGGAAAACTGTTTTTT
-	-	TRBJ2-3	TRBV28	CASRMDIYTDTQYF	TGTGCCAGCAGAATGGACATCTACACAGATACGCAGTATTTT
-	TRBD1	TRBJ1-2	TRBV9	CASSQHQGVGYGYTF	TGTGCCAGCAGCCAACACCAGGGGGTGGGCTATGGCTACACCTTC
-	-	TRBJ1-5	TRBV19	CASSMQGYSNQPQHF	TGTGCCAGTAGTATGCAGGGGTATAGCAATCAGCCCCAGCATTTT
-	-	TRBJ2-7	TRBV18	CASSQDRNSYEQYF	TGTGCCAGCTCCCAAGACAGAAACTCCTACGAGCAGTACTTC
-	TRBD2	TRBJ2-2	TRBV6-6	CASSFPGGKETGELFF	TGTGCCAGCAGTTTCCCCGGGGGGAAGGAGACCGGGGAGCTGTTTTTT
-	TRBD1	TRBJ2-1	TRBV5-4	CASTTKQGVMSYNEQFF	TGTGCCAGCACCACAAAGCAGGGGGTGATGTCCTACAATGAGCAGTTCTTC
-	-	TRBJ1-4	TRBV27	CASSLTPPGGYFEKLFF	TGTGCCAGCAGTTTAACCCCCCCTGGGGGGTATTTCGAAAAACTGTTTTTT